Shown below are 16 T cell receptor beta chains from a single sample sequenced in a study of identifying expanded T cells in peripheral blood. TCRdb keeps only in-frame clones here, not all; method: immunoSEQ multiplex PCR. The sample has about 110,000 clones; roughly 90% are singletons. Sequencing was performed on blood. Receptor source: a person between 18 and 75 years old in good health.

The chain employs TRBV6-6 and TRBJ1-2, with 8 bases identical to TRBD1. This CDR3 spans 16 amino acids. V shed 0 bases and J 7 bases; nucleotides not matched to a gene: 10. Per the germline V gene, CDR1 is MNHNY and CDR2 is SVGAGI (reference sequence). The CDR3 region has the DNA TGTGCCAGCAGTTACTCATCCGGGACAGGCTTAGGTGGCTACACCTTC. This encodes CASSYSSGTGLGGYTF.

The table lists this clone with many counts. The CDR3 DNA sequence: TGTGCCAGTACATCAGGGTTTGGCGAGCAGTACTTC. Amino acid sequence: CASTSGFGEQYF. The gene calls are TRBV19 and TRBJ2-7, with D perhaps matching TRBD1 (5 bases). V lost 7 bases to trimming and J lost 6 bases, with 13 bases between them. The CDR3 has 12 amino acids. Germline values: CDR1 LNHDA, CDR2 SQIVND (reference sequence).

The chain combines TRBV2 with TRBJ2-7; the D is unclear. V dropped 6 bases and J dropped 6 bases, with 18 bases sitting between them. The CDR3 runs to 14 residues. Germline assignment: CDR1 SNHLY and CDR2 FYNNEI. The CDR3 coding sequence is TGTGCCAGCAGGGGCCCCGTGGTTGGCGGCGAGCAGTACTTC. This codes for CASRGPVVGGEQYF.

The chain has TRBV6-5 and TRBJ1-2; D is perhaps TRBD1 (5 bases). Trimming pared 10 bases from V and 7 bases from J, leaving 19 bases between. The CDR3 is 13 amino acids. CDR1 is MNHEY and CDR2 is SVGAGI in the germline V gene. CDR3 sequence reads: CATRGFSRGGYTF. Here the CDR3 DNA reads TGTGCCACCCGTGGGTTCTCAAGGGGTGGCTACACCTTC.

This clone was recorded a few times. The V call is TRBV7-2, the J call TRBJ1-2, with D perhaps matching TRBD1 (5 bases). The germline V gene encodes CDR1 SGHTA and CDR2 FQGNSA. CDR3 size: 15 residues. Trimming left V 4 bases short and J 7 bases short, with 19 bases between. The CDR3 reads CASSSYLIGTGGYTF. Written as DNA, the CDR3 is TGTGCCAGCAGCTCCTACTTGATTGGGACCGGTGGCTACACCTTC.

The rearrangement uses TRBV10-2 and TRBJ1-5; a possible D gene is TRBD1 (5 bases). The CDR3 has 14 amino acids. V shed 7 bases and J shed 5 bases, with 15 bases lying between them. Looked up from germline, CDR1 is WSHSY and CDR2 is SAAADI. CDR3 sequence: CASTGTSLDQPQHF. The CDR3 DNA reads TGCGCCAGCACTGGGACGTCATTGGATCAGCCCCAGCATTTT.

The chain carries TRBV28 and TRBJ1-2, with unresolved D. Germline lookup yields CDR1 MDHEN and CDR2 SYDVKM. The CDR3 totals 15 residues. V lost 1 base and J lost 4, with 13 bases in between. The CDR3 protein is CASSLYIREAYGYTF. CDR3 nucleotides: TGTGCCAGCAGTTTATATATTCGGGAGGCCTATGGCTACACCTTC.

The V and J genes are TRBV7-3 and TRBJ2-7; 11 bases agree with TRBD1. The V and J ends lost 7 bases and 4 bases, in that order; junction bases with no gene match: 9. This CDR3 region has 15 residues. Germline CDR1 SGHTA, CDR2 FQGTGA. In DNA, the CDR3 is TGTGCCAGCACCTTCGGACAGGGGGCTGAATACGAGCAGTACTTC. Protein: CASTFGQGAEYEQYF.

V usage is TRBV10-1 and J usage is TRBJ2-2; a possible D gene is TRBD1 (5 bases). CDR1 and CDR2 from the germline V gene are WNHNN and SYGVQD (reference sequence). CDR3 length equals 16 residues. V was cut by 2 bases and J by 1 base, with 11 bases left in between. The CDR3 nucleotides are TGCGCCAGCAGTGAGATTTGGCAGGGGAACACCGGGGAGCTGTTTTTT. Protein product: CASSEIWQGNTGELFF.

This clone occurred once. V and J are TRBV5-1 and TRBJ1-4; TRBD1 agrees at 10 bases. V was pared by 7 bases and J by 7 bases, with 7 bases of the junction left unmatched. Per the germline V gene, CDR1 is SGHRS and CDR2 is YFSETQ. This CDR3 contains 14 residues. The CDR3 region is CASCWTGGFEKLFF. CDR3 DNA sequence: TGCGCCAGCTGTTGGACAGGGGGTTTTGAAAAACTGTTTTTT.

This clone has only a few counts. This chain links TRBV27 with TRBJ2-7, with D unclear. The CDR3 consists of 13 residues. Germline assignment: CDR1 MNHEY and CDR2 SMNVEV (reference sequence). V was clipped by 2 bases and J by 2 bases, with 7 bases between them. The DNA for the CDR3 is TGTGCCAGCAGTTTAACATCAACCTACGAGCAGTACTTC. Its protein is CASSLTSTYEQYF.

This chain uses TRBV5-1 with TRBJ2-7; weak D call: TRBD2 (5 bases). This CDR3 has 13 residues. Trimming removed 1 base from V and 1 base from J, with 6 bases in between. The germline V gene has CDR1 SGHRS and CDR2 YFSETQ. In DNA, the CDR3 is TGCGCCAGCAGCTTGCGGGGTTCCTACGAGCAGTACTTC. It is translated as CASSLRGSYEQYF.

The V and J genes are TRBV29-1 and TRBJ2-1, with TRBD1 matching 8 bases. Trimming at V came to 4 bases and at J to 12 bases, leaving 11 bases not matched to a gene. Per germline, CDR1 SQVTM and CDR2 ANQGSEA. The CDR3 totals 13 residues. This CDR3 reads CSVGEQGVGRQFF. For the CDR3, the DNA is TGCAGCGTTGGGGAACAGGGGGTAGGTAGGCAGTTCTTC.

This chain links TRBV15 with TRBJ2-3; TRBD2 agrees at 8 bases. Unmatched junction bases numbered 10, after V lost 5 bases and J lost 3 bases. CDR1 is LNHNV and CDR2 is YYDKDF in the germline V gene (reference sequence). This CDR3 is 16 amino acids long. This chain's CDR3 is CATSVYGGGRTDTQYF. The CDR3 DNA is TGTGCCACCAGCGTTTACGGCGGGGGGAGGACAGATACGCAGTATTTT.

J is TRBJ1-3 and V is TRBV6-5; D ambiguous. Germline values: CDR1 MNHEY, CDR2 SVGAGI. Trimming left V 5 bases short and J 0 bases short, with 8 bases between. The CDR3 loop spans 14 amino acids. CDR3 DNA sequence: TGTGCCAGCAGTCAATCTAACTCTGGAAACACCATATATTTT. This translates into CASSQSNSGNTIYF.

This clone was observed once. The chain combines TRBV30 with TRBJ2-2; D uncertain. The CDR3 consists of 14 residues. Germline CDR1 is GTSNPN and CDR2 is SVGIG (reference sequence). The V end lost 4 bases, the J end lost 5 bases, and 14 bases lay between the germline ends. The CDR3 DNA sequence: TGTGCCTGGAAGATTTTGGGCAAGACCGGGGAGCTGTTTTTT. Protein sequence: CAWKILGKTGELFF.